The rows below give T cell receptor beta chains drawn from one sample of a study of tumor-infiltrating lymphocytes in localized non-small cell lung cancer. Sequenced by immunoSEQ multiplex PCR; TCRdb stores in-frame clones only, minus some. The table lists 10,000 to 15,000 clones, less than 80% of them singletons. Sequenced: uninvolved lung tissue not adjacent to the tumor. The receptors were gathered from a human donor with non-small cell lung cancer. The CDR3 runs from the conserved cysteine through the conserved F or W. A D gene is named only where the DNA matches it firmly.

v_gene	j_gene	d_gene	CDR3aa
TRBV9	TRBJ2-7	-	CASSSRPVSEQYF
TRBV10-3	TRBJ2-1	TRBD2	CAISDTGGPDEQFF
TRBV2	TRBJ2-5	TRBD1	CASKEQGVETQYF
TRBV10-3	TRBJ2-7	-	CASRQLWEQYF
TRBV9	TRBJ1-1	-	CASSVDGVVEAFF
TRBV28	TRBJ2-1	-	CASSSQGFEQFF
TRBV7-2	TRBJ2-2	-	CASSPLAVHTGELFF
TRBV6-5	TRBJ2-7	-	CASSFSGAHLYEQYF
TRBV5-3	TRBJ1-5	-	CARSLWNGTDLLGNQPQHF
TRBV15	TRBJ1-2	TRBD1	CATSSDRGLYGYTF
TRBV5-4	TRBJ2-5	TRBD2	CASSTSSGGGETQYF
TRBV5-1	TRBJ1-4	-	CASSPDGSSNEKLFF
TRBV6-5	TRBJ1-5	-	CASSYFRDPRQHF
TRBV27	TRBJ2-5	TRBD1	CASSPRDRVETQYF
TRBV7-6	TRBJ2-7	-	CASSLAQGPSYEQYF
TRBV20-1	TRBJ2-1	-	CSASFDNEQFF
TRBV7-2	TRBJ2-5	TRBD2	CASSRTSGTGETQYF
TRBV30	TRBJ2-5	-	CAWSRGPPETQYF
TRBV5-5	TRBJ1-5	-	CASRKGTNQPQHF
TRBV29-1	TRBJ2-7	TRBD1	CSVESLGQGTYEQYF